Listed here are 14 T cell receptor beta chains from one sample, sequenced in a study of early T cells in non-severe SARS-CoV-2 infection. TCRdb reprocessed the 5' RACE reads with MiXCR, giving one entry per CDR3 protein. This sample has 80,000 to 95,000 distinct CDR3 sequences; over 9% occur once, and the top ten carry more than 6.5%. Input material: whole blood. The receptors stem from an adult who was a healthcare worker with PCR-confirmed SARS-CoV-2 infection or an uninfected control (not recorded which).

J is TRBJ2-3 and V is TRBV6-1; possible D gene TRBD2, 5 bases. Trimming cost V 6 bases and J 4 bases, with 14 bases left between them. The CDR3 sequence is 14 residues long. CDR1 is MNHNS, CDR2 SASEGT, per germline. In DNA form, the CDR3 reads TGTGCCAGCAGATCCTGGACTCAAGCAGATACGCAGTATTTT. It encodes CASRSWTQADTQYF.

This clonotype was counted between two and nine times. CDR3 bases: TGTGCCATCAGACGAAGTACAGGGCCGCATGAAAAACTGTTTTTT. Amino acids: CAIRRSTGPHEKLFF. The J gene is TRBJ1-4, the V gene TRBV10-3; D perhaps matches TRBD1 (6 bases). Germline CDR1 ENHRY, CDR2 SYGVKD. The CDR3 spans 15 residues. V lost 6 bases, J lost 6 bases, and 17 bases lay in between.

This clonotype appeared a few times. This chain connects TRBV29-1 to TRBJ1-1; D is ambiguous. CDR3 length: 13 residues. Germline lookup yields CDR1 SQVTM and CDR2 ANQGSEA. V lost 6 bases and J 4 bases, leaving 15 bases between the germline ends. The CDR3 nucleotides read TGCAGCGTGTCCGCGGCTTGGGCCACTGAAGCTTTCTTT. This codes for CSVSAAWATEAFF.

This clonotype showed up many times. The rearrangement uses TRBV5-1 and TRBJ1-3, with a weak D call TRBD1 (6 bases). V lost 0 bases, J lost 4 bases, and 8 bases lay in between. The germline V gene has CDR1 SGHRS and CDR2 YFSETQ. The CDR3 extends over 14 amino acids. As DNA, the CDR3 is TGCGCCAGCAGCTTGGACAGGGCCGGAAACACCATATATTTT. Protein: CASSLDRAGNTIYF.

The chain uses TRBV7-9 and TRBJ2-1; the D is unclear. The V end lost 3 bases, the J end lost 6 bases, and 6 bases lay between the germline ends. The CDR3 is 12 residues long. CDR1 and CDR2 (germline): SEHNR, FQNEAQ (reference sequence). The CDR3 here is CASSFTSNEQFF. The CDR3 nucleotides read TGTGCCAGCAGCTTCACCAGCAATGAGCAGTTCTTC.

This clonotype was seen at least ten times. The chain couples TRBV7-2 to TRBJ2-5, with no clear D. Per germline, CDR1 SGHTA and CDR2 FQGNSA. The CDR3 spans 13 residues. The V end lost 1 base, the J end lost 2 bases, and 5 bases lay between the germline ends. CDR3 protein: CASSLERQETQYF. CDR3 coding DNA: TGTGCCAGCAGCTTAGAACGGCAAGAGACCCAGTACTTC.

V and J are TRBV24-1 and TRBJ2-1; 8 nucleotides agree with TRBD2. The length of the CDR3 is 15 residues. V dropped 1 base and J dropped 9; count of bases not matched to a gene: 7. Germline-derived CDR1 and CDR2 are KGHDR and SFDVKD. The CDR3 spells CATSDFLLADGEQFF. The CDR3 DNA reads as TGTGCCACCAGTGATTTCTTACTAGCGGACGGTGAGCAGTTCTTC.

The V call is TRBV5-8, the J call TRBJ2-1; TRBD2 matches 8 bases. J gave up 8 bases and V 5 bases, and 9 bases lay outside the gene matches. Germline values: CDR1 SGHTS, CDR2 YDEGEE. CDR3 length equals 14 residues. The CDR3 reads CASRERGSVDEQFF. The CDR3 region has the DNA TGTGCCAGCAGGGAGCGGGGGTCTGTGGATGAGCAGTTCTTC.

This clonotype was counted only a few times. The chain combines TRBV20-1 with TRBJ2-1; TRBD1 matches at 7 bases. There are 14 residues in the CDR3. Germline V CDR1 and CDR2: DFQATT, SNEGSKA (reference sequence). V lost 6 bases and J lost 8; bases outside the gene matches: 13. Written as DNA, the CDR3 is TGCAGTGCCCCGGAACAGGGGTTTGGGGATGAGCAGTTCTTC. This encodes CSAPEQGFGDEQFF.

This sequence joins TRBV7-6 and TRBJ2-1; D unresolved. Germline assignment: CDR1 SGHVS and CDR2 FNYEAQ. The CDR3 contains 12 residues. The V end lost 8 bases, the J end lost 10 bases, and 15 bases lay between the germline ends. CDR3 bases: TGTGCCAGCGGCGCCGATCTGGCAGAGCAGTTCTTC. Protein product: CASGADLAEQFF.

This clonotype was counted between two and nine times. The J gene is TRBJ2-3, the V gene TRBV12-3 or TRBV12-4; the D gene could be TRBD1 or TRBD2 (5 bases each). The CDR3 spans 11 residues. V lost 4 bases and J lost 7, with 6 bases in between. The DNA for the CDR3 is TGTGCCAGCAGTTGGGGGAATACGCAGTATTTT. Translated, it gives CASSWGNTQYF.

This clonotype came up many times. The rearrangement uses TRBV29-1 and TRBJ2-7, with D perhaps TRBD1 (5 bases). Trimming pared 4 bases from V and 6 bases from J, leaving 16 bases between. Germline V gene lookup returns CDR1 SQVTM and CDR2 ANQGSEA. The CDR3 has 13 amino acids. The DNA for the CDR3 is TGCAGCGTTGGGGCCCCTCAAGGGGCCGAGCAGTACTTC. Protein: CSVGAPQGAEQYF.

This clonotype has a handful of counts. The J gene is TRBJ1-1, the V gene TRBV12-3 or TRBV12-4, with 11 bases aligning to TRBD1. Trimming took 8 bases from V and 3 from J; bases not matched to a gene: 11. The CDR3 runs 16 residues. The CDR3 coding sequence is TGTGCCAGCGGGGACAGGGGGGAACCTAAGGACACTGAAGCTTTCTTT. Translating it yields CASGDRGEPKDTEAFF.

This clonotype was picked up a small number of times. V is TRBV27 and J is TRBJ2-2; no clear D. Germline V gene data show CDR1 as MNHEY and CDR2 as SMNVEV (reference sequence). With 7 bases removed from V and 6 bases from J, the gap between germline ends came to 12 bases. The CDR3 spans 13 residues. The CDR3 sequence is CASTDRWAGELFF. In DNA form, the CDR3 reads TGTGCCAGCACTGATAGGTGGGCCGGGGAGCTGTTTTTT.